These T cell receptor beta chains were read from a single sample in a study of CD8 T cells in Susac syndrome. TCRdb processed the immunoSEQ multiplex PCR reads anew with MiXCR; each CDR3 protein has one entry. The sample has under 250,000 distinct CDR3 sequences, about 94% seen once. The source material was CD4+ T cells from PBMCs. The receptors were sampled from a human donor with Susac syndrome. Both conserved end residues are part of each CDR3. Each record gives: D gene, clone size, V gene, J gene, CDR3 protein, CDR3 DNA. D genes are given only for firm matches. Only some rows state a clone size, as once, few, many or a class for expanded clones.

d_gene: NA
abundance: NA
v_gene: TRBV7-9
j_gene: TRBJ2-3
CDR3aa: CASSPPGPYTDTQYF
CDR3nt: TGTGCCAGCAGCCCCCCTGGTCCGTACACAGATACGCAGTATTTT

d_gene: NA
abundance: NA
v_gene: TRBV12-3/TRBV12-4
j_gene: TRBJ1-6
CDR3aa: CASSPNRPDNSPLHF
CDR3nt: TGTGCCAGCAGCCCCAACCGGCCCGATAATTCACCCCTCCACTTT

d_gene: NA
abundance: once
v_gene: TRBV4-3
j_gene: TRBJ2-7
CDR3aa: CASSQDTENYEQYF
CDR3nt: TGCGCCAGCAGCCAAGATACCGAGAACTACGAGCAGTACTTC

d_gene: NA
abundance: NA
v_gene: TRBV20-1
j_gene: TRBJ1-2
CDR3aa: CSARESGIGGYTF
CDR3nt: TGCAGTGCTAGAGAATCAGGGATTGGGGGCTACACCTTC

d_gene: NA
abundance: NA
v_gene: TRBV24-1
j_gene: TRBJ2-3
CDR3aa: CAPSVVQYF
CDR3nt: TGTGCTCCCAGTGTGGTGCAGTATTTT

d_gene: NA
abundance: NA
v_gene: TRBV12-3/TRBV12-4
j_gene: TRBJ1-5
CDR3aa: CASNWADGQPQHF
CDR3nt: TGTGCCAGCAATTGGGCAGACGGTCAGCCCCAGCATTTT

d_gene: NA
abundance: NA
v_gene: TRBV4-1
j_gene: TRBJ1-4
CDR3aa: CASTLTGLNEKLFF
CDR3nt: TGCGCCAGCACGTTAACAGGGTTAAATGAAAAACTGTTTTTT

d_gene: NA
abundance: NA
v_gene: TRBV5-4
j_gene: TRBJ2-2
CDR3aa: CAVPGRPDTGELFF
CDR3nt: TGTGCCGTACCGGGGCGCCCGGACACCGGGGAGCTGTTTTTT

d_gene: TRBD2
abundance: NA
v_gene: TRBV24-1
j_gene: TRBJ2-3
CDR3aa: CATSASGLRTDTQYF
CDR3nt: TGTGCCACCAGTGCTAGCGGGCTCCGCACAGATACGCAGTATTTT

d_gene: TRBD2
abundance: NA
v_gene: TRBV5-1
j_gene: TRBJ2-3
CDR3aa: CASSLGLAVTTDTQYF
CDR3nt: TGCGCCAGCAGCTTGGGCCTAGCGGTAACCACAGATACGCAGTATTTT

d_gene: TRBD1
abundance: NA
v_gene: TRBV2
j_gene: TRBJ1-2
CDR3aa: CASSDRDRDNYGYTF
CDR3nt: TGTGCCAGCAGTGACCGGGACAGAGATAACTATGGCTACACCTTC

d_gene: NA
abundance: NA
v_gene: TRBV7-9
j_gene: TRBJ2-1
CDR3aa: CASSLESEQFF
CDR3nt: TGTGCCAGCAGCTTGGAATCTGAGCAGTTCTTC

d_gene: NA
abundance: NA
v_gene: TRBV6-2/TRBV6-3
j_gene: TRBJ2-3
CDR3aa: CASSSGFTDTQYF
CDR3nt: TGTGCCAGCAGCTCAGGATTCACAGATACGCAGTATTTT

d_gene: TRBD1
abundance: NA
v_gene: TRBV20-1
j_gene: TRBJ1-5
CDR3aa: CSATRQGASQPQHF
CDR3nt: TGCAGTGCTACTAGACAGGGGGCCAGTCAGCCCCAGCATTTT

d_gene: TRBD1
abundance: NA
v_gene: TRBV7-9
j_gene: TRBJ1-4
CDR3aa: CASSSYGTGLNEKLFF
CDR3nt: TGTGCCAGCAGCTCCTACGGGACAGGGTTAAATGAAAAACTGTTTTTT

d_gene: NA
abundance: NA
v_gene: TRBV30
j_gene: TRBJ1-3
CDR3aa: CARRTDGNTIYF
CDR3nt: TGTGCCCGACGGACCGACGGAAACACCATATATTTT

d_gene: NA
abundance: NA
v_gene: TRBV12-3/TRBV12-4
j_gene: TRBJ2-6
CDR3aa: CASSPTGANVLTF
CDR3nt: TGTGCCAGCAGTCCGACTGGGGCCAACGTCCTGACTTTC

d_gene: NA
abundance: NA
v_gene: TRBV28
j_gene: TRBJ1-1
CDR3aa: CASSPTGAGRDNTEAFF
CDR3nt: TGTGCCAGCAGTCCGACGGGGGCAGGAAGGGACAACACTGAAGCTTTCTTT

d_gene: NA
abundance: NA
v_gene: TRBV30
j_gene: TRBJ1-3
CDR3aa: CAWSPLRGNTIYF
CDR3nt: TGTGCCTGGAGTCCTCTGAGAGGTAACACCATATATTTT

d_gene: TRBD2
abundance: few
v_gene: TRBV5-1
j_gene: TRBJ2-2
CDR3aa: CASSVSGPEGGELFF
CDR3nt: TGCGCCAGCAGCGTTAGCGGGCCCGAAGGCGGGGAGCTGTTTTTT

d_gene: NA
abundance: NA
v_gene: TRBV12-3/TRBV12-4
j_gene: TRBJ1-2
CDR3aa: CASRLGGRAYGYTF
CDR3nt: TGTGCCAGCCGGCTGGGGGGGAGGGCCTATGGCTACACCTTC